One sample yielded the 24 T cell receptor beta chains listed below, sequenced in a study of tumor-infiltrating lymphocytes in primary liver carcinoma. Priming with a constant-region primer yielded TCR beta cDNA from around 0.45 ug total RNA. Researchers made the TCR beta libraries by running three nested multiplex PCR rounds with slightly modified ARM-PCR. TRBV1-TRBV30 forward primers paired with a C-beta reverse primer were used in the first two PCR rounds, which ran 9 to 10 cycles each. MiXCR, run by TCRdb on the multiplex PCR reads, gives a single entry per CDR3 protein. The table shows some 94,000 distinct CDR3 sequences, with around two thirds occurring only once. Co-extraction yielded RNA and DNA from around 20-30 mg of unsorted bulk tissue. The specimen sequenced was liver tumor tissue from sampling region 5. Described subset: tumor region T5, tumor centre. Every receptor here comes from a woman in her sixties with primary liver carcinoma and hepatitis B virus infection.

About this clonotype itself: Relative to the germline gene, one junction end is altered; a read error may explain this. This chain links TRBV6-1 with TRBJ2-2, with TRBD2 matching over 8 bases. The CDR3 totals 17 residues. Germline-derived CDR1 and CDR2 are MNHNS and SASEGT. The CDR3 DNA sequence: TGTGCCAGCAAGGGAGGTGGACTAGCCGTGAAGACCGGGGAGCTCTTTTTT. It is translated as CASKGGGLAVKTGELFF.

This clonotype came up a few times. The chain uses TRBV16 and TRBJ1-5, with 9 bases aligning to TRBD1. Per germline, CDR1 KGHSY and CDR2 FQNENV. The CDR3 length is 15 residues. V gave up 2 bases and J gave up 1 base; unmatched junction bases: 0. CDR3 DNA: TGTGCCAGCAGCCAAGGACAGGGGAGCAATCAGCCCCAGCATTTT. It yields the protein CASSQGQGSNQPQHF.

Comments on this clonotype: Given a much more abundant clone one base away, this may be a read error. The J gene is TRBJ2-5, the V gene TRBV7-3, with 8 positions matching TRBD2. Germline CDR1 is SGHTA and CDR2 is FQGTGA. The CDR3 loop spans 15 amino acids. The CDR3 loop reads CTSSSAGGFQETQYF. The CDR3 DNA follows: TGTACCAGCAGCTCGGCGGGAGGATTCCAAGAGACCCAGTACTTC.

This clonotype was observed a few times. Given a much more abundant clone one base away, this may be a read error. The genes are TRBV29-1 and TRBJ2-5; D gene ambiguous. CDR1 is SQVTM, CDR2 ANQGSEA, per germline. Deletions cut 3 bases from V and 5 bases from J, with 10 bases between. CDR3 length equals 12 residues. CDR3 protein: CSVDGAGETQYF. In nucleotides, the CDR3 is TGCAGCGTTGACGGAGCTGGGGAGACCCAGTACTTC.

This clonotype was observed a few times. V gene TRBV5-1 combines with J gene TRBJ1-1; TRBD1 is a possible D gene (6 bases). This CDR3 has 15 residues. Germline V gives CDR1 SGHRS, CDR2 YFSETQ. Trimming removed 0 bases at V and 3 bases at J, with 12 bases between. CDR3 in DNA: TGCGCCAGCAGCTTGGTCGGGGGGCCAGACACTGAAGCTTTCTTT. Its protein product is CASSLVGGPDTEAFF.

Regarding this clonotype: A much larger clone sits a single nucleotide away, making a read error possible. The gene calls are TRBV5-1 and TRBJ2-7; 9 bases are a match to TRBD1. The CDR3 contains 15 residues. The V gene end was trimmed by 4 bases and the J gene end by 0 bases; junction bases not matched to a gene: 5. The V gene's germline CDR1 is SGHRS and CDR2 YFSETQ. The chain's CDR3 is CASSPETGGSYEQYF. Here the CDR3 DNA reads TGCGCCAGCAGCCCGGAGACAGGGGGCTCCTACGAGCAGTACTTC.

With regard to this clonotype: The CDR3 end shows no conserved phenylalanine or tryptophan, and so a read error is likely. The rearrangement links TRBV11-2 to TRBJ1-4, with D perhaps matching TRBD1 (6 bases). Deletions cut 4 bases from V and 0 bases from J, with 18 bases between. The V gene's germline CDR1 is SGHAT and CDR2 FQNNGV. The CDR3 is 18 residues long. The CDR3 loop reads CASSSTGTTRATNEKLFS. Written as DNA, the CDR3 is TGTGCCAGCAGCTCGACAGGAACCACTCGAGCAACTAATGAAAAACTGTTTTCC.

The J gene is TRBJ2-5, the V gene TRBV2, with TRBD1 identical over 7 bases. V lost 5 bases to trimming and J lost 4 bases; unmatched junction nucleotides: 4. Germline-derived CDR1 and CDR2 are SNHLY and FYNNEI. This CDR3 region has 13 residues. The CDR3 protein is CASSRDSGETQYF. In DNA, the CDR3 is TGTGCCAGCAGTCGGGACAGTGGAGAGACCCAGTACTTC.

This sequence joins TRBV2 and TRBJ2-1, with D unclear. Trimming took 7 bases from V and 8 from J, leaving 12 bases between them. The CDR3 spans 12 residues. CDR1 is SNHLY, CDR2 FYNNEI, per germline. The CDR3 coding sequence is TGTGCCAGCACGCCCGGTGTGTATGAGCAGTTCTTC. Protein product: CASTPGVYEQFF.

Concerning this clonotype: Relative to the germline gene, one junction end is altered; a read error may explain this. The chain couples TRBV11-2 to TRBJ2-3; no firm D call. This CDR3 contains 14 residues. CDR1 and CDR2 from the germline V gene are SGHAT and FQNNGV. The CDR3 region is CASSLWGSPDAQYF. CDR3 bases: TGTGCCAGTAGCTTATGGGGTAGCCCAGATGCGCAGTATTTT.

V usage is TRBV5-1 and J usage is TRBJ2-5; D gene ambiguous. Trimming took 0 bases from V and 4 from J, leaving 13 bases between them. The CDR3 totals 15 residues. Germline CDR1 SGHRS, CDR2 YFSETQ. The DNA for the CDR3 is TGCGCCAGCAGCTTGGCCGCGGACCGATCAGAGACCCAGTACTTC. Encoded protein: CASSLAADRSETQYF. Full variable domain (missing parts from reference TRBV5-1 and TRBJ2-5): KAGVTQTPRYLIKTRGQQVTLSCSPISGHRSVSWYQQTPGQGLQFLFEYFSETQRNKGNFPGRFSGRQFSNSRSEMNVSTLELGDSALYLCASSLAADRSETQYFGPGTRLLVL.

With regard to this clonotype: A junction end diverges from the germline sequence, so it may reflect a read error. The chain joins TRBV12-3 or TRBV12-4 to TRBJ2-1; D may be TRBD1 (9 bases). The CDR3 runs 21 residues. The CDR3 is CAISPLQGAQAGGFSFNEQFF. The CDR3 DNA reads as TGTGCCATCAGCCCACTACAGGGGGCGCAGGCGGGAGGTTTCTCCTTCAATGAGCAGTTCTTC.

Remarks on this clonotype: This may come from a read error, since a much larger clone is one base off. This chain links TRBV5-6 with TRBJ2-5, with D unresolved. CDR3 length equals 12 residues. Per the germline V gene, CDR1 is SGHDT and CDR2 is YYEEEE. CDR3 in DNA: TGTGCCAGCAGCGGATCCCAAGAGACCCAGGACTTC. This sequence encodes CASSGSQETQDF.

The chain links TRBV5-5 to TRBJ1-6; D perhaps matches TRBD1 (6 bases). CDR1 and CDR2 (germline): SGHKS, YYEKEE (reference sequence). The CDR3 sequence is 15 residues long. V lost 1 base and J 15 bases, leaving 20 bases between the germline ends. CDR3 sequence reads: CASSLWGGDNTLLHF. CDR3 nucleotide sequence: TGTGCCAGCAGCTTGTGGGGGGGCGACAATACACTCCTCCACTTT.

This clonotype was detected many times. CDR3 nucleotide sequence: TGTGCCAGCAGGAAGTTTTGGACAGGGGGGGAAGAGACCCAGTACTTC. As protein: CASRKFWTGGEETQYF. The genes are TRBV6-1 and TRBJ2-5; 10 bases map to TRBD1. The CDR3 has 16 residues. V trimming: 6 bases; J trimming: 3 bases; junction bases outside the gene matches: 10. CDR1 and CDR2 (germline): MNHNS, SASEGT.

On this clonotype: A much larger clonotype is one base distant, so this may be a read error. This rearrangement joins TRBV14 to TRBJ2-1, with 9 bases that match TRBD2. Germline-derived CDR1 and CDR2 are SGHDN and FVKESK. V gave up 7 bases and J gave up 5 bases; unmatched junction bases: 6. This CDR3 is 14 amino acids long. CDR3 in DNA: TGTGCCAGCAACATAGCGGGGGTTCACAATGAGCAGTTCTTC. It yields the protein CASNIAGVHNEQFF.

As regards this clonotype: The junction departs from germline at one end; a sequencing error may be responsible. V is TRBV11-2 and J is TRBJ2-2; no firm D call. The CDR3 contains 15 residues. Germline V CDR1 and CDR2: SGHAT, FQNNGV. In DNA form, the CDR3 reads TGTGCCGGCAGCCCTCCACAAGGACCGACCGAGGAGCTGCCTTTT. Its protein product is CAGSPPQGPTEELPF.

On this clonotype itself: Possible read error: a much larger clone is one base away. The V and J genes are TRBV5-1 and TRBJ1-1; D gene ambiguous. Trimming cost V 4 bases and J 4 bases, with 14 bases left between them. Germline values: CDR1 SGHRS, CDR2 YFSETQ. The CDR3 is made up of 14 amino acids. The CDR3 loop is CASSLIGVSTEAFF. CDR3 bases: TGCGCCAGCAGCCTCATCGGGGTGAGCACTGAAGCTTTCTTT.

This clonotype was recorded many times. The V and J genes are TRBV7-8 and TRBJ2-4, with D unclear. V shed 1 base and J shed 1 base, with 5 bases lying between them. This CDR3 spans 14 amino acids. Germline V gene data show CDR1 as SGHVS and CDR2 as FQNEAQ. The CDR3 loop is CASSLERAKNIQYF. CDR3 sequence (DNA): TGTGCCAGCAGCTTAGAGAGGGCCAAAAACATTCAGTACTTC. Full variable domain (outside the CDR3, taken from reference TRBV7-8 and TRBJ2-4): GAGVSQSPRYKVAKRGQDVALRCDPISGHVSLFWYQQALGQGPEFLTYFQNEAQLDKSGLPSDRFFAERPEGSVSTLKIQRTQQEDSAVYLCASSLERAKNIQYFGAGTRLSVL.

This clonotype was detected once. One end of the junction is discordant with germline, which a read error may explain. The V call is TRBV28, the J call TRBJ1-5, with a weak D call TRBD1 (6 bases). The CDR3 totals 13 residues. Looked up from germline, CDR1 is MDHEN and CDR2 is SYDVKM. CDR3 DNA: TGTGTCAGCACCGGGGGCAGTTATCAGCCCCAGCATTTT. Translation: CVSTGGSYQPQHF.

This clonotype was detected only once. The gene calls are TRBV11-2 and TRBJ1-6; the D is unclear. Per the germline V gene, CDR1 is SGHAT and CDR2 is FQNNGV. There are 15 residues in the CDR3. CDR3 sequence (DNA): TGTGCAAGCGGCTTAGAAGTGGTAGCTATCTCACCCCTCCACTTT. This gives the protein CASGLEVVAISPLHF.

On this clonotype: One end of the junction varies from germline; a read error may be responsible. This chain joins TRBV6-1 and TRBJ2-7; 10 bases are shared with TRBD2. Germline assignment: CDR1 MNHNS and CDR2 SASEGT. This CDR3 comprises 15 residues. The CDR3 protein is CANSAGLANSYELYF. As DNA, the CDR3 is TGTGCCAACAGTGCGGGACTAGCGAACTCCTACGAGCTATACTTC.

Points on this clonotype: The junction does not match germline at one end; this may be a read error. The J gene is TRBJ2-2, the V gene TRBV11-2, with D perhaps TRBD2 (5 bases). Germline assignment: CDR1 SGHAT and CDR2 FQNNGV. CDR3 length equals 14 residues. CDR3 bases: TGTGCCAGCGGCTTAGATAGTCAGGCCGGGGAACTGTTTTTT. Its protein product is CASGLDSQAGELFF.

Details on this clonotype: An end of the junction does not agree with germline; a read error may underlie this. CDR3 coding DNA: TGTGCCAGCAGTCCCCTAGGACTAGCGGGAGGTCGAGAGATCCAGTACTTC. It specifies CASSPLGLAGGREIQYF. The chain joins TRBV28 to TRBJ2-5; 14 nucleotides line up with TRBD2. From germline, CDR1 is MDHEN and CDR2 SYDVKM. CDR3 length: 17 residues. The full variable domain, with the rest looked up from reference TRBV28 and TRBJ2-5, is DVKVTQSSRYLVKRTGEKVFLECVQDMDHENMFWYRQDPGLGLRLIYFSYDVKMKEKGDIPEGYSVSREKKERFSLILESASTNQTSMYLCASSPLGLAGGREIQYFGPGTRLLVL.